The 11 T cell receptor beta chains listed next were all sequenced from one sample in a study of identical twins. TCRdb analysed the 5' RACE reads with MiXCR anew, one entry per CDR3 protein. The table lists roughly 290,000 distinct CDR3 sequences, 8% to 9.5% of them singletons, with roughly 6.8% in the top ten. The sample also formed part of further work on yellow fever vaccine responses in identical twins.

The sequencing sample was made of CD8+ T cells sorted from blood. These receptors all come from a woman younger than 35 in good health.

In this sample, this clonotype turned up many times. This sequence joins TRBV20-1 and TRBJ2-6; 10 positions agree with TRBD1. Germline CDR1 reads DFQATT; CDR2 reads SNEGSKA (reference sequence). V shed 0 bases, J shed 2 bases, and the junction held 13 bases outside the gene matches. The CDR3 contains 20 residues. The CDR3 loop is CSARDLQRQGAFAGANVLTF. CDR3 nucleotide sequence: TGCAGTGCTAGAGACCTGCAACGACAGGGGGCGTTCGCTGGGGCCAACGTCCTGACTTTC.

The rearrangement uses TRBV27 and TRBJ2-3; TRBD1 aligns across 10 bases. In germline, CDR1 is MNHEY, CDR2 SMNVEV (reference sequence). The junction had 8 bases not matched to a gene; V was cut back by 4 bases and J by 7 bases. The CDR3 extends over 15 amino acids. CDR3 in amino acids: CASSSGQGTLNTQYF. CDR3 coding DNA: TGTGCCAGCAGTTCGGGACAGGGGACCTTAAATACGCAGTATTTT.

V usage is TRBV7-8 and J usage is TRBJ2-7; D call uncertain. Germline V gene lookup returns CDR1 SGHVS and CDR2 FQNEAQ. V was shortened by 5 bases and J by 5 bases, with 10 bases between the two germline ends. The CDR3 runs to 12 residues. The CDR3 reads CASSKLVHEQYF. The CDR3 DNA is TGTGCCAGCAGCAAGTTGGTACACGAGCAGTACTTC.

Ten or more counts support this clonotype. The chain uses TRBV7-9 and TRBJ2-1, with D perhaps TRBD2 (6 bases). The V end was cut by 6 bases, the J end by 0 bases, with 12 bases between. This CDR3 comprises 15 residues. The germline V gene encodes CDR1 SEHNR and CDR2 FQNEAQ (reference sequence). CDR3 in DNA: TGTGCCAGCAGGAAGTCCGGGAGCTCCTACAATGAGCAGTTCTTC. Encoded protein: CASRKSGSSYNEQFF.

V gene TRBV3-1 combines with J gene TRBJ2-5; D is unresolved. The CDR3 has 14 amino acids. Trimming removed 0 bases at V and 6 bases at J, with 11 bases between. Germline lookup yields CDR1 LGHDT and CDR2 YNNKEL (reference sequence). This chain's CDR3 is CASSQEGMSQTQYF. In DNA form, the CDR3 reads TGTGCCAGCAGCCAAGAAGGGATGAGTCAGACCCAGTACTTC.

A few counts support this clonotype. The chain uses TRBV11-2 and TRBJ2-7; D unclear. The germline V gene encodes CDR1 SGHAT and CDR2 FQNNGV. CDR3 length: 12 amino acids. The V end lost 2 bases, the J end lost 6 bases, and 8 bases lay between the germline ends. CDR3 sequence: CASSLRKREQYF. The CDR3 DNA sequence: TGTGCCAGCAGCTTACGAAAGCGCGAGCAGTACTTC.

This clonotype occurred a few times. The chain employs TRBV5-1 and TRBJ2-1; D possibly corresponds to TRBD2 (6 bases). CDR1 and CDR2 (germline): SGHRS, YFSETQ. CDR3 length: 16 amino acids. Trimming shortened V by 4 bases and J by 4 bases, and 18 bases separated the two germline ends. CDR3 amino acids: CASSGEEGWGYNEQFF. CDR3 sequence (DNA): TGCGCCAGCAGCGGGGAGGAGGGCTGGGGATACAATGAGCAGTTCTTC.

The table lists this clonotype with many counts. The chain is built from TRBV27 and TRBJ2-5, with a possible D match to TRBD2 (5 bases). Trimming shortened V by 5 bases and J by 5 bases, and 12 bases separated the two germline ends. Germline CDR1 is MNHEY and CDR2 is SMNVEV (reference sequence). The CDR3 has 13 residues. CDR3 amino acids: CASSPNSEETQYF. As DNA, the CDR3 is TGTGCCAGCAGTCCGAATAGCGAGGAGACCCAGTACTTC.

V is TRBV20-1 and J is TRBJ1-1; D is ambiguous. CDR1 and CDR2 (germline): DFQATT, SNEGSKA (reference sequence). Trimming took off 5 bases at V and 3 bases at J, with 13 bases between the two ends. The CDR3 sequence is 13 residues long. The CDR3 loop is CSAGSGTDTEAFF. For the CDR3, the DNA is TGCAGTGCTGGCTCGGGAACTGACACTGAAGCTTTCTTT.

This clonotype was seen ten or more times. The gene calls are TRBV7-9 and TRBJ2-7; no clear D gene. V dropped 1 base and J dropped 2 bases, with 9 bases sitting between them. The CDR3 length is 14 residues. CDR1 is SEHNR, CDR2 FQNEAQ, per germline (reference sequence). In DNA, the CDR3 is TGTGCCAGCAGCTTAGTAGTAGTACCCTACGAGCAGTACTTC. This translates into CASSLVVVPYEQYF. Together with reference TRBV7-9 and TRBJ2-7, the CDR3 gives the full variable domain: DTGVSQNPRHKITKRGQNVTFRCDPISEHNRLYWYRQTLGQGPEFLTYFQNEAQLEKSRLLSDRFSAERPKGSFSTLEIQRTEQGDSAMYLCASSLVVVPYEQYFGPGTRLTVT.

This clonotype has at least ten counts. The chain joins TRBV3-1 to TRBJ1-6; D is undetermined. CDR1 and CDR2 from the germline V gene are LGHDT and YNNKEL (reference sequence). The V gene lost 0 bases and the J gene lost 0 bases, with 9 bases spanning the gap. The CDR3 consists of 17 residues. In DNA form, the CDR3 reads TGTGCCAGCAGCCAAGACTGGAGGAGCTCCTATAATTCACCCCTCCACTTT. Translated: CASSQDWRSSYNSPLHF. The variable domain in full, with the rest retrieved from reference TRBV3-1 and TRBJ1-6, is DTAVSQTPKYLVTQMGNDKSIKCEQNLGHDTMYWYKQDSKKFLKIMFSYNNKELIINETVPNRFSPKSPDKAHLNLHINSLELGDSAVYFCASSQDWRSSYNSPLHFGNGTRLTVT.